Here is one TCR beta chain with its context. What it binds is unknown. These data originate in a study of T cell responses to AZD1222 COVID-19 vaccine. This table comes from immunoSEQ multiplex PCR, and its TCRdb copy is limited to in-frame clones, with some not included. This table holds over 150,000 clones, roughly 90% found once. V shed 5 bases, J shed 4 bases, and the junction held 4 bases outside the gene matches. CDR3 size: 14 residues. Germline CDR1 is SEHNR and CDR2 is FQNEAQ (reference sequence). General observations from the study: Vaccine-associated CD4 TCRs ranged over spike, dominating at 160-218 and 743-854. Spike-specific TCR breadth and depth rose after two AZD1222 doses.

Sequencing used peripheral blood, obtained 28 days after the second AZD1222 dose. This receptor was identified in an adult who received the AZD1222 COVID-19 vaccine. The V call is TRBV7-9, the J call TRBJ1-5; TRBD1 agrees at 8 bases. CDR3 residues: CASSTDRANQPQHF. The CDR3 nucleotides are TGTGCCAGCAGCACGGACAGGGCTAATCAGCCCCAGCATTTT.